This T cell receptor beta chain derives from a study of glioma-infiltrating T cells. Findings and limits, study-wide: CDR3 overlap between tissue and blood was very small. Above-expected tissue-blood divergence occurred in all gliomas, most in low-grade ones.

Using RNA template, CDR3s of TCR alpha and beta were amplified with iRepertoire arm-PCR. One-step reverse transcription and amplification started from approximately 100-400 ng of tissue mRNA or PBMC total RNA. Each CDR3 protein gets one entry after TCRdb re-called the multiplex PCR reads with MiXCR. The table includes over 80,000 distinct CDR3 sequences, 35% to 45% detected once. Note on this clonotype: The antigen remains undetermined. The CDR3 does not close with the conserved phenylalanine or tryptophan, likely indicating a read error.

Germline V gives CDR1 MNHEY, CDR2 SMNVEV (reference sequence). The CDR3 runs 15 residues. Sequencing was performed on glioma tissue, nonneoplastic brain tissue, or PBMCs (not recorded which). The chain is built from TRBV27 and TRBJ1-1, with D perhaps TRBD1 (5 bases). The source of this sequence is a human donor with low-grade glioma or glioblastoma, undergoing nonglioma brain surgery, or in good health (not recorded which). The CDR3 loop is CVSSSPGEVNTEAFL. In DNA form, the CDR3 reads TGTGTTAGCAGTTCCCCGGGGGAGGTGAACACTGAAGCTTTCCTT.